The 9 T cell receptor beta chains given below trace back to one sample, sequenced in a study of cytomegalovirus exposure and HLA in healthy donors. Sequenced by immunoSEQ multiplex PCR; TCRdb stores in-frame clones only, minus some. The sample carries a few hundred thousand clones, 86% recorded once. Input material: PBMCs. All receptors derive from a woman aged 18-29 years in good health and CMV-seronegative.

This chain joins TRBV7-9 and TRBJ2-2; 8 bases line up with TRBD1. Germline values: CDR1 SEHNR, CDR2 FQNEAQ (reference sequence). Losses at the gene ends were 3 bases for V and 4 bases for J; bases not matched to a gene: 1. The CDR3 is 14 residues long. CDR3 in DNA: TGTGCCAGCAGCTTCGGACAGGGCACCGGGGAGCTGTTTTTT. Residues: CASSFGQGTGELFF. Filled out from reference TRBV7-9 and TRBJ2-2, the complete variable domain reads DTGVSQNPRHKITKRGQNVTFRCDPISEHNRLYWYRQTLGQGPEFLTYFQNEAQLEKSRLLSDRFSAERPKGSFSTLEIQRTEQGDSAMYLCASSFGQGTGELFFGEGSRLTVL.

Here the CDR3 reads CASSAVAGVGYEQYF. CDR3 nucleotide sequence: TGTGCCAGCAGCGCGGTAGCGGGAGTTGGCTACGAGCAGTACTTC. V usage is TRBV7-6 and J usage is TRBJ2-7; 9 positions agree with TRBD2. V lost 5 bases, J lost 3 bases, and 8 bases stayed unmatched. This CDR3 is 15 amino acids long. Germline V gene lookup returns CDR1 SGHVS and CDR2 FNYEAQ.

The rearrangement uses TRBV27 and TRBJ2-7, with 7 bases identical to TRBD2. The CDR3 runs to 14 residues. Germline V gene data show CDR1 as MNHEY and CDR2 as SMNVEV (reference sequence). V was pared by 8 bases and J by 1 base, with 8 bases of the junction left unmatched. The CDR3 spells CASRGLAASYEQYF. The CDR3 DNA reads as TGTGCCAGCCGGGGTCTAGCGGCTTCCTACGAGCAGTACTTC.

CDR3 region: CASSVGTGGDEQYF. In DNA form, the CDR3 reads TGTGCCAGCAGCGTAGGGACAGGAGGGGACGAGCAGTACTTC. This rearrangement joins TRBV9 to TRBJ2-7, with a possible D match to TRBD1 (7 bases). Germline lookup yields CDR1 SGDLS and CDR2 YYNGEE. Between the trimmed V and J ends, which lost 0 bases and 5 bases, there was a span of 12 bases. The CDR3 extends over 14 amino acids.

The chain is built from TRBV27 and TRBJ1-5; D not certain. The germline CDR1 and CDR2 sequences are MNHEY and SMNVEV (reference sequence). This CDR3 comprises 15 residues. The V gene lost 0 bases and the J gene lost 6 bases, with 12 bases spanning the gap. The DNA of the CDR3 is TGTGCCAGCAGTTTATCATTAGCAGGAGGTCAGCCCCAGCATTTT. Encoded protein: CASSLSLAGGQPQHF.

The chain links TRBV6-5 to TRBJ2-1; 13 positions agree with TRBD2. From germline, CDR1 is MNHEY and CDR2 SVGAGI. Trimming at V came to 6 bases and at J to 6 bases, leaving 5 bases not matched to a gene. The CDR3 contains 15 residues. The CDR3 DNA is TGTGCCAGCAGCCTGGGACTAGCGGGACCCAATGAGCAGTTCTTC. Amino acid sequence: CASSLGLAGPNEQFF.

The CDR3 sequence is CASSQDTHEQYF. The CDR3 DNA is TGCGCCAGCAGCCAAGATACTCACGAGCAGTACTTC. The chain recombines TRBV4-1 with TRBJ2-7; D is unclear. CDR1 MGHRA and CDR2 YSYEKL come from the germline V gene. The CDR3 loop spans 12 amino acids. The V gene lost 0 bases and the J gene lost 5 bases, with 5 bases spanning the gap.

This clone was observed a single time. The chain links TRBV5-1 to TRBJ1-2; TRBD1 agrees at 7 bases. The CDR3 contains 16 residues. J was trimmed by 10 bases and V by 0 bases; bases with no gene match: 15. The germline gives CDR1 SGHRS, CDR2 YFSETQ. Written as DNA, the CDR3 is TGCGCCAGCAGCTTGGCCCAGGTTCAACAGGGGATCCCCTACACCTTC. It encodes CASSLAQVQQGIPYTF.

The chain has TRBV5-1 and TRBJ2-7; no clear D. The CDR3 has 14 residues. Trimming took off 4 bases at V and 0 bases at J, with 11 bases between the two ends. CDR1 is SGHRS, CDR2 YFSETQ, per germline. The CDR3 is CASSVGSRSYEQYF. DNA for the CDR3: TGCGCCAGCAGCGTCGGGTCTCGCTCCTACGAGCAGTACTTC.